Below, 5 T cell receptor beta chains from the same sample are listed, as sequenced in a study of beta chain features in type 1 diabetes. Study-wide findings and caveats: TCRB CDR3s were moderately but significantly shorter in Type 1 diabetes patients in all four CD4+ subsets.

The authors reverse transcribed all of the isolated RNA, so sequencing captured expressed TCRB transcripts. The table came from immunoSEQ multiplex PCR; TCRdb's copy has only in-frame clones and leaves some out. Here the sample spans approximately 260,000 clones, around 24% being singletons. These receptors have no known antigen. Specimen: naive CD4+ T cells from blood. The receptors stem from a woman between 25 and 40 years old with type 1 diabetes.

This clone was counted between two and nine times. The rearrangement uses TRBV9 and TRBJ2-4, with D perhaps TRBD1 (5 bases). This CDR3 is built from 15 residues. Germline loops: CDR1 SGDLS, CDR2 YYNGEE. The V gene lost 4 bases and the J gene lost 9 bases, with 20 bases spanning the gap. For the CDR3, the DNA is TGTGCCAGCAGCCCCGGACAATGGAGTTCAGGCATTCAGTACTTC. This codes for CASSPGQWSSGIQYF.

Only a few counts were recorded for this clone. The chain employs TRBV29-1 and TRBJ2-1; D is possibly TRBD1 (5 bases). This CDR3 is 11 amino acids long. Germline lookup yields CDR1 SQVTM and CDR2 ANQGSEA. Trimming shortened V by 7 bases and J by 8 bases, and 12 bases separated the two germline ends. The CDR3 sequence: CSAAGLDEQFF. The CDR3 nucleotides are TGCAGCGCGGCAGGGTTGGATGAGCAGTTCTTC.

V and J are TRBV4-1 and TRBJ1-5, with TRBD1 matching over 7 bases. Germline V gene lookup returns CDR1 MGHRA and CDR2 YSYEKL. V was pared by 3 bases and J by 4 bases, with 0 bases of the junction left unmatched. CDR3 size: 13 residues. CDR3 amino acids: CASSQTGNQPQHF. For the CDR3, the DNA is TGCGCCAGCAGCCAGACAGGGAATCAGCCCCAGCATTTT.

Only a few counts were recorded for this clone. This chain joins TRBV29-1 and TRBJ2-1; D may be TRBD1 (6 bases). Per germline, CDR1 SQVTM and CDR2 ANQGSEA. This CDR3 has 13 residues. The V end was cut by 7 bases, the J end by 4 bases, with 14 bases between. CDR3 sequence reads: CSGRTALYNEQFF. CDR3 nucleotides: TGCAGCGGCCGGACAGCTTTATACAATGAGCAGTTCTTC.

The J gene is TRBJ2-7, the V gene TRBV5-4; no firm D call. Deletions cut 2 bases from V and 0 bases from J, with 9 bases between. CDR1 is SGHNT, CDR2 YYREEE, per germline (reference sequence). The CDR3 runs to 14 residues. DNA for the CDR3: TGTGCCAGCAGCTTAGACTCCCGCTCCTACGAGCAGTACTTC. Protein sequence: CASSLDSRSYEQYF.